The present TCR beta chain was sequenced within a study of T cell changes during pregnancy in multiple sclerosis. The CDR3 spans 13 residues. CDR1 and CDR2 from the germline V gene are SGHNT and YYREEE (reference sequence). Trimming left V 1 base short and J 2 bases short, with 6 bases between. Some clones are missing from TCRdb's copy, which holds only in-frame ones; the method was immunoSEQ multiplex PCR. The table shows roughly 32,000 clones, with under 95% occurring only once. The starting material was CD4+ T cells from peripheral blood mononuclear cells, obtained in the second trimester of pregnancy. This sequence was found in a female donor in good health, enrolled as a control in a pregnancy study. This chain links TRBV5-4 with TRBJ1-1, with no clear D. CDR3 bases: TGTGCCAGCAGCTTGCCGGGTAACACTGAAGCTTTCTTT. It is translated as CASSLPGNTEAFF.